One and the same sample provided the 24 T cell receptor beta chains below, sequenced in a study of shared clonotypes between healthy human individuals. Terminally differentiated effector memory CD45RA+ cells were excluded from the naive CD8 cells, which were CD45RO-negative and positively selected for CCR7. This table comes from immunoSEQ multiplex PCR, and its TCRdb copy is limited to in-frame clones, with some not included. The repertoire holds roughly 590,000 clones, with 95% as singletons. The sequenced sample was naive CD8+ T cells sorted from blood. The receptors originated from a woman aged 25-40 years in good health.

Concerning this clone itself: The same CDR3 arises from other DNA sequences in this sample as well. This chain's CDR3 is CASRSSYEQYF. CDR3 nucleotides: TGTGCCAGCAGGAGCTCCTACGAGCAGTACTTC. The chain has TRBV7-9 and TRBJ2-7, with D unresolved. Trimming shortened V by 6 bases and J by 0 bases, and 3 bases separated the two germline ends. Germline CDR1 and CDR2: SEHNR and FQNEAQ (reference sequence). This CDR3 spans 11 amino acids.

V usage is TRBV9 and J usage is TRBJ1-5, with D perhaps matching TRBD1 (6 bases). The CDR3 is 15 residues long. Germline V gene data show CDR1 as SGDLS and CDR2 as YYNGEE. The ends were cut back, 3 bases at V and 7 bases at J, with 17 bases in the middle. The CDR3 sequence: CASSEVGGLGQPQHF. The CDR3 DNA is TGTGCCAGCAGCGAGGTTGGGGGGCTCGGGCAGCCCCAGCATTTT. The whole variable domain, filled in from reference TRBV9 and TRBJ1-5, reads DSGVTQTPKHLITATGQRVTLRCSPRSGDLSVYWYQQSLDQGLQFLIQYYNGEERAKGNILERFSAQQFPDLHSELNLSSLELGDSALYFCASSEVGGLGQPQHFGDGTRLSIL.

This clone was observed a single time. V is TRBV27 and J is TRBJ2-1; 7 nucleotides line up with TRBD2. The V gene's germline CDR1 is MNHEY and CDR2 SMNVEV (reference sequence). J lost 0 bases, V lost 2 bases, and 4 bases had no gene match. This CDR3 has 16 residues. CDR3 nucleotide sequence: TGTGCCAGCAGTTTACCCGCTAGCGGCTCCTACAATGAGCAGTTCTTC. Its protein product is CASSLPASGSYNEQFF.

This clone was detected only once. The chain joins TRBV10-1 to TRBJ1-1; TRBD1 matches 8 bases. The germline V gene encodes CDR1 WNHNN and CDR2 SYGVQD (reference sequence). The CDR3 spans 15 residues. V lost 3 bases and J lost 5; bases outside the gene matches: 8. As DNA, the CDR3 is TGCGCCAGCAGTGAATTGCAGGGGGCCGGAACTGAAGCTTTCTTT. Its protein is CASSELQGAGTEAFF.

The chain couples TRBV5-4 to TRBJ1-1; 7 bases are a match to TRBD1. Germline V gene data show CDR1 as SGHNT and CDR2 as YYREEE (reference sequence). Losses at the gene ends were 4 bases for V and 0 bases for J; bases not matched to a gene: 3. The CDR3 consists of 14 residues. The CDR3 coding sequence is TGTGCCAGCAGCAGGGGACAGATGAACACTGAAGCTTTCTTT. Translating gives CASSRGQMNTEAFF.

J is TRBJ2-5 and V is TRBV7-8; tentative D call: TRBD2 (6 bases). The CDR3 totals 17 residues. Germline CDR1 SGHVS, CDR2 FQNEAQ. The germline V and J ends were trimmed by 2 bases and 0 bases, with 16 bases remaining between them. CDR3 region: CASSLNPDIADQETQYF. The CDR3 DNA is TGTGCCAGCAGCTTAAACCCTGATATAGCGGACCAAGAGACCCAGTACTTC. Supplemented by reference TRBV7-8 and TRBJ2-5, the full variable domain reads GAGVSQSPRYKVAKRGQDVALRCDPISGHVSLFWYQQALGQGPEFLTYFQNEAQLDKSGLPSDRFFAERPEGSVSTLKIQRTQQEDSAVYLCASSLNPDIADQETQYFGPGTRLLVL.

The chain carries TRBV19 and TRBJ1-1, with D possibly TRBD1 on 5 matching bases. The length of the CDR3 is 15 residues. The V end was cut by 4 bases, the J end by 1 base, with 13 bases between. Per germline, CDR1 LNHDA and CDR2 SQIVND (reference sequence). CDR3 bases: TGTGCCAGTAGTACGTCAGGGTATGGGAACACTGAAGCTTTCTTT. This encodes CASSTSGYGNTEAFF.

The chain recombines TRBV10-3 with TRBJ2-3; D gene ambiguous. V lost 0 bases to trimming and J lost 4 bases, with 11 bases between them. This CDR3 spans 15 amino acids. Germline assignment: CDR1 ENHRY and CDR2 SYGVKD. DNA for the CDR3: TGTGCCATCAGTGAGTCTCTCTTCTCGGCAGATACGCAGTATTTT. Protein product: CAISESLFSADTQYF.

This chain connects TRBV9 to TRBJ1-1; D not certain. Trimming pared 0 bases from V and 5 bases from J, leaving 14 bases between. The germline V gene has CDR1 SGDLS and CDR2 YYNGEE. The CDR3 has 15 residues. The CDR3 loop reads CASSVVAGYGTEAFF. DNA of the CDR3: TGTGCCAGCAGCGTAGTGGCAGGATACGGGACTGAAGCTTTCTTT.

The V and J genes are TRBV29-1 and TRBJ1-1; D remains ambiguous. Germline CDR1 and CDR2: SQVTM and ANQGSEA. V was shortened by 3 bases and J by 5 bases, with 4 bases between the two germline ends. The CDR3 sequence is 10 residues long. This CDR3 reads CSVDETEAFF. Written as DNA, the CDR3 is TGCAGCGTTGATGAGACTGAAGCTTTCTTT.

In its sample, this clone was seen once. The chain employs TRBV5-1 and TRBJ2-3, with 11 nucleotides matching TRBD1. The CDR3 length is 14 residues. Germline CDR1 is SGHRS and CDR2 is YFSETQ. V shed 4 bases and J 5 bases; nucleotides not matched to a gene: 3. The CDR3 loop reads CASSGGTGGDTQYF. CDR3 in DNA: TGCGCCAGCAGCGGAGGGACAGGGGGAGATACGCAGTATTTT.

In regard to this clone: In the same sample, other DNA sequences code for this CDR3. The chain joins TRBV27 to TRBJ2-6; D is ambiguous. V was shortened by 2 bases and J by 0 bases, with 5 bases between the two germline ends. The CDR3 covers 15 residues. Germline loops: CDR1 MNHEY, CDR2 SMNVEV (reference sequence). The CDR3 here is CASSLTGSGANVLTF. CDR3 nucleotide sequence: TGTGCCAGCAGTTTAACGGGCTCTGGGGCCAACGTCCTGACTTTC.

The V and J genes are TRBV19 and TRBJ2-7, with D maybe TRBD1 (6 bases). CDR1 is LNHDA and CDR2 is SQIVND in the germline V gene (reference sequence). This CDR3 comprises 14 residues. Trimming removed 0 bases from V and 3 bases from J, with 9 bases in between. The DNA for the CDR3 is TGTGCCAGTAGTATAGAACCAGGGGACTACGAGCAGTACTTC. As protein: CASSIEPGDYEQYF.

With regard to this clone: At the DNA level, this CDR3 is encoded by other sequences in the same sample as well. The chain's CDR3 is CASSIDRNTEAFF. The DNA of the CDR3 is TGTGCCAGTAGTATTGACAGGAACACTGAAGCTTTCTTT. J is TRBJ1-1 and V is TRBV19; perhaps TRBD1 as D (5 bases). The CDR3 covers 13 residues. V shed 3 bases and J shed 1 base, with 6 bases lying between them. CDR1 is LNHDA and CDR2 is SQIVND in the germline V gene (reference sequence).

This clone was recorded only once. V and J are TRBV19 and TRBJ1-2; 7 bases fit TRBD1. Germline lookup yields CDR1 LNHDA and CDR2 SQIVND (reference sequence). The CDR3 runs to 15 residues. V lost 5 bases and J lost 5; bases outside the gene matches: 11. As DNA, the CDR3 is TGTGCCAGTAGTGATCGACAGGGATTATGGTATGGCTACACCTTC. This translates into CASSDRQGLWYGYTF.

The CDR3 region has the DNA TGCGCCAGCAGCCAAGATGGGATTAACTATGGCTACACCTTC. It translates to CASSQDGINYGYTF. This chain links TRBV4-1 with TRBJ1-2, with no clear D. V dropped 0 bases and J dropped 1 base, with 6 bases sitting between them. The CDR3 sequence is 14 residues long. The germline V gene encodes CDR1 MGHRA and CDR2 YSYEKL.

Concerning this clone itself: The sample contains more than one DNA sequence encoding this CDR3. CDR3 in amino acids: CASSIASYSNQPQHF. The CDR3 bases are TGTGCCAGTAGTATTGCAAGCTATAGCAATCAGCCCCAGCATTTT. The rearrangement uses TRBV19 and TRBJ1-5; D unresolved. The CDR3 loop spans 15 amino acids. The germline CDR1 and CDR2 sequences are LNHDA and SQIVND (reference sequence). The V end was cut by 3 bases, the J end by 0 bases, with 9 bases between.

The chain uses TRBV28 and TRBJ1-2; D is perhaps TRBD1 (6 bases). Trimming took 3 bases from V and 1 from J, leaving 21 bases between them. The CDR3 sequence is 18 residues long. CDR1 and CDR2 (germline): MDHEN, SYDVKM. The CDR3 is CASSLLGGLSSLNYGYTF. CDR3 bases: TGTGCCAGCAGTTTGTTGGGGGGGCTCTCCTCCCTTAACTATGGCTACACCTTC.

The gene calls are TRBV5-5 and TRBJ2-7; D not certain. Trimming removed 2 bases at V and 6 bases at J, with 6 bases between. The CDR3 runs to 11 residues. CDR1 and CDR2 (germline): SGHKS, YYEKEE (reference sequence). In DNA form, the CDR3 reads TGTGCCAGCAGCTTATCACTCGAGCAGTACTTC. It yields the protein CASSLSLEQYF.

The rearrangement links TRBV27 to TRBJ2-2; the D gene is possibly TRBD2 (6 bases). This CDR3 has 16 residues. The germline CDR1 and CDR2 sequences are MNHEY and SMNVEV (reference sequence). Trimming shortened V by 7 bases and J by 2 bases, and 17 bases separated the two germline ends. Here the CDR3 DNA reads TGTGCCAGCACCTACCGGGGAGGTCCTAACACCGGGGAGCTGTTTTTT. Its protein is CASTYRGGPNTGELFF.

Points on this clone: A junction boundary mismatches the germline segment, possibly from a read error. The chain employs TRBV30 and TRBJ1-2; a weak D match, TRBD1 (5 bases). The CDR3 runs 8 residues. In germline, CDR1 is GTSNPN, CDR2 SVGIG (reference sequence). The CDR3 DNA follows: TGTGCTGAAGGCGGGGGGGGCTTC. Translating it yields CAEGGGGF.

J is TRBJ1-1 and V is TRBV5-6, with D maybe TRBD1 (5 bases). The CDR3 extends over 14 amino acids. V lost 0 bases, J lost 5 bases, and 11 bases lay in between. Germline-derived CDR1 and CDR2 are SGHDT and YYEEEE. The DNA for the CDR3 is TGTGCCAGCAGCTTGGAAGTGCGGGGGACTGAAGCTTTCTTT. Encoded protein: CASSLEVRGTEAFF.

The chain employs TRBV19 and TRBJ2-4; 9 nucleotides match TRBD1. V shed 7 bases and J 0 bases; nucleotides not matched to a gene: 7. This CDR3 is built from 16 residues. Germline loops: CDR1 LNHDA, CDR2 SQIVND (reference sequence). The CDR3 DNA reads TGTGCCAGTAACAGGGGGCGCGATTCAGCCAAAAACATTCAGTACTTC. Its protein product is CASNRGRDSAKNIQYF. The whole variable domain, filled in from reference TRBV19 and TRBJ2-4, reads DGGITQSPKYLFRKEGQNVTLSCEQNLNHDAMYWYRQDPGQGLRLIYYSQIVNDFQKGDIAEGYSVSREKKESFPLTVTSAQKNPTAFYLCASNRGRDSAKNIQYFGAGTRLSVL.

The rearrangement links TRBV19 to TRBJ2-7, with unresolved D. V was trimmed by 3 bases and J by 5 bases, leaving 5 bases between them. CDR3 size: 11 residues. Germline V gene data show CDR1 as LNHDA and CDR2 as SQIVND (reference sequence). CDR3 DNA sequence: TGTGCCAGTAGTATTGGGAACGAGCAGTACTTC. This sequence encodes CASSIGNEQYF.